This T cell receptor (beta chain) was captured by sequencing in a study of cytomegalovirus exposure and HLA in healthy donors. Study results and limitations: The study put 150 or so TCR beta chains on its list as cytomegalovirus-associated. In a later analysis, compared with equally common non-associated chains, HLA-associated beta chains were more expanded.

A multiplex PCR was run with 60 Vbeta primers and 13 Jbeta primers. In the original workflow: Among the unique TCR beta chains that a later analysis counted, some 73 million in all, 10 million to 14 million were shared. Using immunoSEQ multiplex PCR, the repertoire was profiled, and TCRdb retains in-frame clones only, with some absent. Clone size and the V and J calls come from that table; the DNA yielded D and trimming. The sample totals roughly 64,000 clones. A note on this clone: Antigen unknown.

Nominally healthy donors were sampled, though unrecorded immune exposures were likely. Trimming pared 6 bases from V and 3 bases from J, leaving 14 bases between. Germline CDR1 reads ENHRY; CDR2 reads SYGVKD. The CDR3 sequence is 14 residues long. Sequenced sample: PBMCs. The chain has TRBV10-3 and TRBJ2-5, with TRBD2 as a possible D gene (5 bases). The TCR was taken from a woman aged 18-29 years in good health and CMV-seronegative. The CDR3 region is CAIRDLGREETQYF. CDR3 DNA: TGTGCCATCAGGGACTTAGGAAGGGAAGAGACCCAGTACTTC.